What follows are 14 T cell receptor beta chains derived from one specimen sequenced in a study of blood T cell repertoires in COVID-19. Generated by immunoSEQ multiplex PCR, the TCRdb table keeps only in-frame clones and is missing some. Here the sample spans 350,000 to 450,000 clones, approximately 92% being singletons. The sequencing sample was made of PBMCs or T cells enriched from blood (not recorded which). These TCRs come from a man aged 25 to 40 who had recovered from COVID-19.

The gene calls are TRBV3-1 (or the pseudogene TRBV3-2) and TRBJ1-2; TRBD1 might be the D (5 bases). V was pared by 2 bases and J by 6 bases, with 16 bases between. The germline CDR1 and CDR2 sequences are LGHDT and YNNKEL (reference sequence). The CDR3 extends over 15 amino acids. CDR3 nucleotides: TGTGCCAGCAGCCAATCGGACACCCCAGGGAATGGCTACACCTTC. Protein: CASSQSDTPGNGYTF.

V usage is TRBV7-2 and J usage is TRBJ2-7; D gene ambiguous. The CDR3 length is 13 residues. Germline assignment: CDR1 SGHTA and CDR2 FQGNSA. Deletions cut 5 bases from V and 1 base from J, with 9 bases between. The CDR3 DNA reads as TGTGCCAGCAGCACCGACAATTCCTACGAGCAGTACTTC. It encodes CASSTDNSYEQYF. The entire variable domain, with the rest obtained from reference TRBV7-2 and TRBJ2-7, is as follows: GAGVSQSPSNKVTEKGKDVELRCDPISGHTALYWYRQSLGQGLEFLIYFQGNSAPDKSGLPSDRFSAERTGGSVSTLTIQRTQQEDSAVYLCASSTDNSYEQYFGPGTRLTVT.

CDR3 DNA: TGTGCCAGCAGCGTAGCCAGAAACACCGGGGAGCTGTTTTTT. It is translated as CASSVARNTGELFF. The chain employs TRBV9 and TRBJ2-2, with D hard to call. The CDR3 has 14 residues. The V end lost 0 bases, the J end lost 2 bases, and 5 bases lay between the germline ends. From germline, CDR1 is SGDLS and CDR2 YYNGEE.

The CDR3 sequence: CASSQALAGAEQFF. The CDR3 DNA reads TGTGCCAGCAGCCAGGCACTAGCGGGAGCTGAGCAGTTCTTC. This sequence joins TRBV3-1 (or the pseudogene TRBV3-2) and TRBJ2-1, with TRBD2 matching over 11 bases. Germline trimming cut 3 bases from V and 9 bases from J; bases unmatched to any gene: 4. This CDR3 has 14 residues. Germline V lookup: CDR1 LGHDT, CDR2 YNNKEL (reference sequence).

This clone is a singleton in its sample. This chain uses TRBV5-1 with TRBJ2-2, with D perhaps TRBD1 (5 bases). Trimming left V 2 bases short and J 6 bases short, with 17 bases between. Germline assignment: CDR1 SGHRS and CDR2 YFSETQ. This CDR3 comprises 16 residues. The CDR3 bases are TGCGCCAGCAGCTTTGGTGGTCAGGGTAATTCCGGGGAGCTGTTTTTT. It encodes CASSFGGQGNSGELFF.

The J gene is TRBJ1-6, the V gene TRBV24-1; D gene ambiguous. Trimming took off 6 bases at V and 10 bases at J, with 15 bases between the two ends. The CDR3 runs to 14 residues. Per the germline V gene, CDR1 is KGHDR and CDR2 is SFDVKD. The CDR3 DNA reads as TGTGCCACCAGTCGGGCCAGCTCGGGGTCACCCCTCCACTTT. It codes for CATSRASSGSPLHF.

This chain links TRBV24-1 with TRBJ2-7; D is possibly TRBD1 (6 bases). The CDR3 runs 15 residues. Trimming removed 4 bases at V and 6 bases at J, with 18 bases between. Germline CDR1 KGHDR, CDR2 SFDVKD. The CDR3 is CATSDSGTLLGEQYF. For the CDR3, the DNA is TGTGCCACCAGTGACTCCGGGACACTCTTGGGCGAGCAGTACTTC.

The chain joins TRBV2 to TRBJ1-2; D gene uncertain. Germline assignment: CDR1 SNHLY and CDR2 FYNNEI. The CDR3 spans 14 residues. Trimming removed 10 bases at V and 2 bases at J, with 17 bases between. This CDR3 reads CATALPDKNYGYTF. CDR3 DNA: TGTGCCACGGCCCTCCCCGACAAGAACTATGGCTACACCTTC. Looking up the rest from reference TRBV2 and TRBJ1-2 gives the full variable domain: EPEVTQTPSHQVTQMGQEVILRCVPISNHLYFYWYRQILGQKVEFLVSFYNNEISEKSEIFDDQFSVERPDGSNFTLKIRSTKLEDSAMYFCATALPDKNYGYTFGSGTRLTVV.

The rearrangement links TRBV19 to TRBJ2-7; 7 bases match TRBD1. CDR3 length: 14 residues. Germline CDR1 LNHDA, CDR2 SQIVND (reference sequence). Losses at the gene ends were 4 bases for V and 5 bases for J; bases not matched to a gene: 8. The CDR3 sequence is CASSKVQGFHEQYF. Written as DNA, the CDR3 is TGTGCCAGTAGTAAAGTACAGGGGTTCCACGAGCAGTACTTC.

Remarks on this clone: One end of the junction fails to match germline, which may point to a read error. The rearrangement joins TRBV5-5 to TRBJ2-1, with D uncertain. The CDR3 extends over 11 amino acids. From germline, CDR1 is SGHKS and CDR2 YYEKEE (reference sequence). The CDR3 DNA follows: TGTGCCAGCAACTTGGAAGTGAGTTTGTTCTTC. The encoded protein is CASNLEVSLFF. The whole variable domain, filled in from reference TRBV5-5 and TRBJ2-1, reads DAGVTQSPTHLIKTRGQQVTLRCSPISGHKSVSWYQQVLGQGPQFIFQYYEKEERGRGNFPDRFSARQFPNYSSELNVNALLLGDSALYLCASNLEVSLFFGPGTRLTVL.

This rearrangement joins TRBV5-1 to TRBJ1-6, with D unresolved. The V gene lost 0 bases and the J gene lost 8 bases, with 9 bases spanning the gap. Germline assignment: CDR1 SGHRS and CDR2 YFSETQ. This CDR3 is built from 14 residues. The CDR3: CASSLAGRDSPLHF. CDR3 DNA: TGCGCCAGCAGCTTGGCCGGGAGAGATTCACCCCTCCACTTT.

V is TRBV2 and J is TRBJ1-4, with 12 nucleotides matching TRBD1. Germline V gene data show CDR1 as SNHLY and CDR2 as FYNNEI. V was clipped by 6 bases and J by 8 bases; unmatched bases: 4. The CDR3 has 14 residues. The DNA for the CDR3 is TGTGCCAGCAGGGCCGGGACAGGGGGCGAAAAACTGTTTTTT. It yields the protein CASRAGTGGEKLFF.

This chain uses TRBV27 with TRBJ2-2; a possible D gene is TRBD2 (6 bases). The CDR3 runs to 14 residues. Trimming stripped 0 bases from V and 4 bases from J, with 6 bases between. Germline values: CDR1 MNHEY, CDR2 SMNVEV (reference sequence). As DNA, the CDR3 is TGTGCCAGCAGTTTATCAGCGGGCACCGGGGAGCTGTTTTTT. It specifies CASSLSAGTGELFF.

In its sample, this clone was seen once. V gene TRBV5-1 combines with J gene TRBJ2-2; a possible D gene is TRBD2 (6 bases). Germline lookup yields CDR1 SGHRS and CDR2 YFSETQ. V lost 4 bases, J lost 3 bases, and 13 bases lay in between. The CDR3 has 15 amino acids. The CDR3 DNA is TGCGCCAGCAGCCGGGGAGGTCTGGACACCGGGGAGCTGTTTTTT. Translated, it gives CASSRGGLDTGELFF.